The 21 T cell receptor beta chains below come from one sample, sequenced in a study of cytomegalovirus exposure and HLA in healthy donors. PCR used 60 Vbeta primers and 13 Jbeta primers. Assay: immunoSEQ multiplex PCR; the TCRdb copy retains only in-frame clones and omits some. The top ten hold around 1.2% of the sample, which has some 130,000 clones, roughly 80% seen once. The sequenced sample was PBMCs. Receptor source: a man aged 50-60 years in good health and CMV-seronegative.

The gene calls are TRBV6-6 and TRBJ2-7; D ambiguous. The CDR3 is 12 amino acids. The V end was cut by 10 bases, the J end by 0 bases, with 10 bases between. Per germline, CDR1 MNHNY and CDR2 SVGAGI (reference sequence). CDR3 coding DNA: TGTGCCACCGGGTGGAGCTCCTACGAGCAGTACTTC. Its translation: CATGWSSYEQYF.

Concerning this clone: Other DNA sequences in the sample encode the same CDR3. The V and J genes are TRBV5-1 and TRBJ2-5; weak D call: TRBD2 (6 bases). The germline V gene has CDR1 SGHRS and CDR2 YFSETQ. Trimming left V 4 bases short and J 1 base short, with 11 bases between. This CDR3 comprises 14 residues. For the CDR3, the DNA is TGCGCCAGCAGCCCTGGGACTTCCCAAGAGACCCAGTACTTC. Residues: CASSPGTSQETQYF.

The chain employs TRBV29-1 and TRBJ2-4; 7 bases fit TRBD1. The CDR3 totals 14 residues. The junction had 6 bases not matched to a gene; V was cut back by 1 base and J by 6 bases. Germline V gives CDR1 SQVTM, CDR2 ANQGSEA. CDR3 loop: CSVEVAGGLNIQYF. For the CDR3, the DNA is TGCAGCGTTGAAGTGGCAGGGGGTTTAAACATTCAGTACTTC.

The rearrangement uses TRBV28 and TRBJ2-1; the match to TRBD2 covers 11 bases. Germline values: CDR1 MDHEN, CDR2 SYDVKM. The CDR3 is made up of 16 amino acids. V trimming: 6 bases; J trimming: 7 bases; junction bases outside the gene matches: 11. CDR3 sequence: CASSPSGLAGGNEQFF. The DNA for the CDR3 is TGTGCCAGCAGCCCCTCGGGATTAGCGGGAGGGAATGAGCAGTTCTTC.

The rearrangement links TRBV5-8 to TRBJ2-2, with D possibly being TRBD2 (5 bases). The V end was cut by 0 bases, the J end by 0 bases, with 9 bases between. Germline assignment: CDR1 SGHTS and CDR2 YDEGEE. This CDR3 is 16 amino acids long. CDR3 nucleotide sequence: TGTGCCAGCAGCTTGGGATCGACTACGAACACCGGGGAGCTGTTTTTT. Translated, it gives CASSLGSTTNTGELFF.

This chain's CDR3 is CASSIRGIDFTEAFF. In DNA form, the CDR3 reads TGTGCCAGTAGTATAAGGGGGATTGATTTCACTGAAGCTTTCTTT. The chain uses TRBV19 and TRBJ1-1; D may be TRBD1 (6 bases). This CDR3 is built from 15 residues. CDR1 LNHDA and CDR2 SQIVND come from the germline V gene (reference sequence). Trimming left V 2 bases short and J 4 bases short, with 14 bases between.

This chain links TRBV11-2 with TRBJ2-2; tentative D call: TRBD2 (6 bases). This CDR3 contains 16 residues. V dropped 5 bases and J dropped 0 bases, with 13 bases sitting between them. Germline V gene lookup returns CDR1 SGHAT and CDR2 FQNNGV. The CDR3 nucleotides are TGTGCCAGCAGCATCGCGCGGGGCGCGAACACCGGGGAGCTGTTTTTT. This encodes CASSIARGANTGELFF.

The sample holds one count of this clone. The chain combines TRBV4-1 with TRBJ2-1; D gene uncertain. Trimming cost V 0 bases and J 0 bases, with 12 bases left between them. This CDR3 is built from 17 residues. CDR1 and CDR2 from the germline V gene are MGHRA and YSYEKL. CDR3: CASSQDSIRSSYNEQFF. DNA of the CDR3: TGCGCCAGCAGCCAAGATAGTATAAGGAGCTCCTACAATGAGCAGTTCTTC.

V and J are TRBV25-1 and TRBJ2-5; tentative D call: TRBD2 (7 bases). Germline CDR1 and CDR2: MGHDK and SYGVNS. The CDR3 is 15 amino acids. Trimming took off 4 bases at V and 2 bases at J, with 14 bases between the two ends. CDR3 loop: CASSVGGGGQETQYF. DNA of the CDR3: TGTGCCAGCAGTGTAGGAGGGGGGGGGCAAGAGACCCAGTACTTC.

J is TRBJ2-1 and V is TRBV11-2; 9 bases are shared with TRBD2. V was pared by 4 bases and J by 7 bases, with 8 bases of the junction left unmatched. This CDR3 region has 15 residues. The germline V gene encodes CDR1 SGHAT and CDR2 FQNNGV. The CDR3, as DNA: TGTGCCAGCAGCTGGACCATAGCGGGAGAAAATGAGCAGTTCTTC. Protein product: CASSWTIAGENEQFF.

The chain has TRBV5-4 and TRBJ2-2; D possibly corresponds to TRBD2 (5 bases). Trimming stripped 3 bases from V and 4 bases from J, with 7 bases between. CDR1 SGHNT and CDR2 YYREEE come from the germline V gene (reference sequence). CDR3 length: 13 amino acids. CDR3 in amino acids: CASSSSGTGELFF. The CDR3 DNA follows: TGTGCCAGCAGCTCGAGCGGCACCGGGGAGCTGTTTTTT.

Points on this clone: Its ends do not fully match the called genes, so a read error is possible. The CDR3 spells CASRLDRGQFYGYTF. In DNA, the CDR3 is TGTGCCAGCAGATTGGACAGGGGGCAATTCTATGGCTACACCTTC. J is TRBJ1-2 and V is TRBV5-4, with 11 bases aligning to TRBD1. CDR1 is SGHNT and CDR2 is YYREEE in the germline V gene (reference sequence). CDR3 length: 15 amino acids.

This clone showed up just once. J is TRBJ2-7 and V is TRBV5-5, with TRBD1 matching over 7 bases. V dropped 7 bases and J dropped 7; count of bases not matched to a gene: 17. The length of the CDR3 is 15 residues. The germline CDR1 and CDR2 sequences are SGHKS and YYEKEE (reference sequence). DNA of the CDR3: TGTGCCAGCGGTATGAGGGACAGCGATTTCGGTGAGCAGTACTTC. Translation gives CASGMRDSDFGEQYF.

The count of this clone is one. This CDR3 reads CAVGERYF. CDR3 DNA sequence: TGTGCCGTTGGGGAGAGGTACTTC. The chain employs TRBV28 and TRBJ2-7; D is perhaps TRBD2 (5 bases). V was trimmed by 11 bases and J by 12 bases, leaving 11 bases between them. Germline V gene data show CDR1 as MDHEN and CDR2 as SYDVKM. This CDR3 contains 8 residues.

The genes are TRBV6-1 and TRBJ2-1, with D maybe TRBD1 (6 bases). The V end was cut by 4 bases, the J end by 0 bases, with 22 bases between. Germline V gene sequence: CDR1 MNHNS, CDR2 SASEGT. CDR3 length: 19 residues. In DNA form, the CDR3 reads TGTGCCAGCAGTGCCACACTAGGGACAACTCATTACTCCTACAATGAGCAGTTCTTC. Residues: CASSATLGTTHYSYNEQFF.

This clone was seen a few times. CDR3 loop: CASGRPGQGSYGYTF. Written as DNA, the CDR3 is TGTGCCAGCGGACGACCGGGACAGGGATCCTATGGCTACACCTTC. This rearrangement joins TRBV27 to TRBJ1-2; 9 bases line up with TRBD1. Germline V gene lookup returns CDR1 MNHEY and CDR2 SMNVEV (reference sequence). With V trimmed by 8 bases and J by 4 bases, 11 bases remained unmatched. There are 15 residues in the CDR3.

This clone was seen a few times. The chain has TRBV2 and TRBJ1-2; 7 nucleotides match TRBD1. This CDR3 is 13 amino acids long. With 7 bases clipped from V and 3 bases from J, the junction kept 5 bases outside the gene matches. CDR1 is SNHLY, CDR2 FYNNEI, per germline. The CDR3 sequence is CASKNRGDYGYTF. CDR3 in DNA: TGTGCCAGCAAAAACAGGGGCGACTATGGCTACACCTTC.

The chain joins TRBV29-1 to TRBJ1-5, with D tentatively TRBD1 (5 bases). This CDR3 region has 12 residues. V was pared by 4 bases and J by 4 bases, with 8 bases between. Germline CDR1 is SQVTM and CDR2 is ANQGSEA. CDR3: CSVGEGNQPQHF. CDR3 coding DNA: TGCAGCGTTGGGGAGGGGAATCAGCCCCAGCATTTT.

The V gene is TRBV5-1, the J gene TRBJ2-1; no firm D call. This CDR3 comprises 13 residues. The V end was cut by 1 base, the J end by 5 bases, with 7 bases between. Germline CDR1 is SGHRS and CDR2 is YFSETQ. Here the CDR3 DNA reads TGCGCCAGCAGCTTGCGTTCAGACAATGAGCAGTTCTTC. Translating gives CASSLRSDNEQFF.

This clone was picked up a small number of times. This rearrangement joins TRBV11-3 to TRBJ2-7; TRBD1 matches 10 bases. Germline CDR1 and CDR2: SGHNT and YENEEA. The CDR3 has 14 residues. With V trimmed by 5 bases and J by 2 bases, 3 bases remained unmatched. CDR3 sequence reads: CASSQGQGAYEQYF. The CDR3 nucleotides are TGTGCCAGCAGCCAAGGACAGGGGGCCTACGAGCAGTACTTC. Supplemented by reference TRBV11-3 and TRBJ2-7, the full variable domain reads EAGVVQSPRYKIIEKKQPVAFWCNPISGHNTLYWYLQNLGQGPELLIRYENEEAVDDSQLPKDRFSAERLKGVDSTLKIQPAELGDSAVYLCASSQGQGAYEQYFGPGTRLTVT.

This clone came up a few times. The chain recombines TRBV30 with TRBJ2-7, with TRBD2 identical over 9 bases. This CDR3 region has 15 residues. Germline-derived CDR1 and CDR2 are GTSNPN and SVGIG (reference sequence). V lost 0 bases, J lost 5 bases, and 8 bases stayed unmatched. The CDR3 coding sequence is TGTGCCTGGAGTGTATATACTAGCGGGTCCGACGAGCAGTACTTC. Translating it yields CAWSVYTSGSDEQYF.